This record covers a single TCR beta chain. This sample is part of a study of cytomegalovirus exposure and HLA in healthy donors. V lost 1 base to trimming and J lost 6 bases; unmatched junction nucleotides: 10. CDR1 and CDR2 (germline): SGHNT, YYREEE (reference sequence). This CDR3 spans 16 amino acids. PCR used 60 Vbeta primers and 13 Jbeta primers. Measured with immunoSEQ multiplex PCR; TCRdb has only the in-frame clones, and not every one. This table holds tens of thousands of clones, about four fifths found once. Specimen: PBMCs. The chain combines TRBV5-4 with TRBJ2-1, with TRBD2 identical over 7 bases. The source of this sequence is a woman younger than 45 in good health and CMV-seronegative. The DNA of the CDR3 is TGTGCCAGCAGCTTGATGGTAGCGGGCGAAACCAATGAGCAGTTCTTC. Its protein product is CASSLMVAGETNEQFF.